This TCR beta chain was recorded in a study of blood T cell repertoires in COVID-19. Across the study: Sources were T cells, B-cell-depleted T cells, or PBMCs; the material itself was cDNA or gDNA.

CDR3 length equals 16 residues. Germline V gene lookup returns CDR1 MNHNS and CDR2 SASEGT. With 0 bases removed from V and 7 bases from J, the gap between germline ends came to 16 bases. The table came from immunoSEQ multiplex PCR; TCRdb's copy has only in-frame clones and leaves some out. Of under 75,000 clones in the sample, 90% to 95% are singletons; the top ten hold about 4.6%. The sample was peripheral blood. The receptor comes from a man between 50 and 59 years old with active COVID-19. The chain combines TRBV6-1 with TRBJ1-5; a possible D gene is TRBD1 (6 bases). The CDR3 reads CASSEAAGEFGQPQHF. CDR3 coding DNA: TGTGCCAGCAGTGAAGCGGCAGGGGAGTTCGGACAGCCCCAGCATTTT.